The next 29 T cell receptor delta chains were all read from a single sample in a study of γδ T cells in repeated Plasmodium falciparum infection (dated by TCRdb to the early 2020s). To prepare the library, multiplex PCR was applied. TCRdb names Illumina MiSeq as the instrument used. TCRdb reran clone calling on the public reads with CATT; rows sharing one DNA sequence were then combined. For this sample the table gives more than 70,000 delta-chain clones, of which 0.98% were detected only once. The ten largest clones capture over 8.5% of the sample. For bulk TCR repertoire analysis, Vgamma9/Vdelta2+ and Vdelta2-negative gammadelta T cell populations were flow-sorted out of peripheral blood mononuclear cells. Sequences were obtained from gamma-delta T cells from blood. All receptors derive from a pool of human donors (malaria-infected and uninfected, not separated).

To note about this clone: A read error likely explains this, since a far larger clone differs by one base. Other DNA sequences of this sample code for an identical CDR3. The genes are TRDV1 and TRDJ1, with 9 bases matching TRDD3. In the absence of a J gene in TCRdb, the DNA was matched to germline to assign it here. Germline V gives CDR1 TSWWSYY, CDR2 QGS. This CDR3 region has 14 residues. CDR3 protein: CALGVQVLGEKLIF. CDR3 sequence (DNA): TGTGCTCTCGGGGTCCAGGTACTGGGGGAAAAACTCATCTTT.

Concerning this clone: The mismatch at residue 11 between this DNA's translation and the TCRdb protein of a much larger clone likely reflects a read error; the protein shown is translated from the DNA. The V and J genes are TRDV2 and TRDJ1; 8 bases match TRDD3. No J gene is reported in TCRdb; it was inferred here by comparing the DNA with germline. The CDR3 sequence is 20 residues long. The germline V gene encodes CDR1 GEAIGNYY and CDR2 EKD. V shed 0 bases, J shed 0 bases, and the junction held 17 bases outside the gene matches. CDR3 bases: TGTGCCTGTGACACCGGCTCCCTACTGGGGGGTCGACAATACACCGATAAACTCATCTTT. Translating it yields CACDTGSLLGGRQYTDKLIF.

The table lists this clone with a few counts. TCRdb assigns this DNA the protein of a much larger clone, which departs from its translation at residue 10; this likely reflects a read error, and the protein shown comes from translating the DNA. The V gene call reads TRDV1; no J gene was called. The germline V gene has CDR1 TSWWSYY and CDR2 QGS. The CDR3 contains 11 residues. The CDR3 loop is CALASLDKLTF. CDR3 in DNA: TGTGCTCTTGCTAGTCTCGATAAACTCACCTTT.

This clone was counted only a few times. Given a far larger clone just one base away, this is likely a sequencing read error. The same CDR3 can be traced to other DNA sequences in this sample. The chain carries TRDV2 and TRDJ1; 7 nucleotides align to TRDD3. Here the J gene was assigned by germline matching of the DNA, as TCRdb has none. The germline gives CDR1 GEAIGNYY, CDR2 EKD. The CDR3 contains 16 residues. CDR3 residues: CACDFIRGMGSDKLIF. As DNA, the CDR3 is TGTGCCTGTGACTTTATACGGGGGATGGGATCCGACAAACTCATCTTT.

This clone was observed a handful of times. A far larger clone is just one base off, so this is likely a read error. This specimen includes other DNA sequences encoding the same CDR3. The rearrangement joins TRDV2 to TRDJ1; TRDD3 agrees at 9 bases. As TCRdb names no J gene, one was assigned here on the basis of a DNA match to germline. Germline CDR1 is GEAIGNYY and CDR2 is EKD. CDR3 size: 15 residues. With V trimmed by 3 bases and J by 5 bases, 9 bases remained unmatched. Here the CDR3 DNA reads TGTGCCTGTGACGCGGGGGATACTTCCACAGATAAACTCATCTTT. Protein sequence: CACDAGDTSTDKLIF.

This clone was counted between two and nine times. With only one base between it and a far larger clone, this is likely a read error. This specimen includes other DNA sequences encoding the same CDR3. V is TRAV38-2/DV8 and J is TRDJ1; TRDD3 aligns across 13 bases. Since TCRdb gives no J gene, matching the DNA to germline was used here to assign it. Germline trimming cut 2 bases from V and 3 bases from J; bases unmatched to any gene: 22. Germline CDR1 TSESDYY, CDR2 QEAYKQQN. This CDR3 region has 22 residues. CDR3: CAYRRFFAFPPSTGGYADKLIF. For the CDR3, the DNA is TGTGCTTATAGGAGATTCTTTGCCTTCCCCCCAAGTACTGGGGGATACGCCGATAAACTCATCTTT.

Comment on this clone: This likely came from a read error, as a far larger clone is one base away. Other nucleotide sequences from this sample produce the same CDR3. This chain joins TRDV2 and TRDJ1; 10 positions match TRDD3. TCRdb does not report a J gene; here it was assigned by matching the DNA to germline references. CDR3 length equals 19 residues. The germline V gene encodes CDR1 GEAIGNYY and CDR2 EKD. After removal of 1 base from V and 2 bases from J, the junction contained 15 bases not matched to a gene. The CDR3: CACDTMRVWGIGTTDKLIF. The DNA of the CDR3 is TGTGCCTGTGACACGATGAGAGTCTGGGGGATAGGAACAACCGATAAACTCATCTTT.

In regard to this clone: This likely stems from a read error, as it lies one base from a far larger clone. The sample holds other DNA sequences that translate to the same CDR3. The chain combines TRDV1 with TRDJ1; 7 bases fit TRDD2. The J gene was missing in TCRdb and was found by matching the end of the DNA to germline. The CDR3 is 24 amino acids. Germline-derived CDR1 and CDR2 are TSWWSYY and QGS. The ends lost 3 bases at V and 0 bases at J; junction bases unmatched: 31. CDR3 region: CALGDLPPRFLRSGGCRYTDKLIF. The CDR3, as DNA: TGTGCTCTTGGGGACCTACCGCCGAGGTTCCTACGTTCTGGAGGCTGCCGGTACACCGATAAACTCATCTTT.

With regard to this clone: TCRdb assigns this DNA the protein of a much larger clone, which departs from its translation at residue 8; this likely reflects a read error, and the protein shown comes from translating the DNA. The chain carries TRDV2 and TRDJ1, with 8 nucleotides matching TRDD3. TCRdb gives no J gene; it was assigned here by matching the DNA to germline. Germline V gene data show CDR1 as GEAIGNYY and CDR2 as EKD. The CDR3 is 19 amino acids. V gave up 1 base and J gave up 0 bases; unmatched junction bases: 15. The CDR3 loop is CACDTGPEGYEGYTDKLIF. The CDR3 nucleotides read TGTGCCTGTGACACGGGGCCTGAGGGATACGAGGGGTACACCGATAAACTCATCTTT.

This clone showed up just a few times. TCRdb lists the protein of a much larger clone for this DNA, which differs at residue 3, so this is likely a read error; the protein given here is translated from the DNA itself. The chain carries TRDV2 and TRDJ1; 10 bases are a match to TRDD3. Germline CDR1 and CDR2: GEAIGNYY and EKD. This CDR3 has 16 amino acids. CDR3 sequence: CARDTVTGGFTDKLIF. The DNA for the CDR3 is TGTGCCCGTGACACCGTTACTGGGGGATTCACCGATAAACTCATCTTT.

Worth noting for this clone: TCRdb lists the protein of a much larger clone for this DNA, which differs at residue 17, so this is likely a read error; the protein given here is translated from the DNA itself. The J gene was not called, though the V gene is TRDV1; no check of the table's D call, TRDD3, against the DNA was made. The CDR3 runs to 19 residues. Germline V gene data show CDR1 as TSWWSYY and CDR2 as QGS. CDR3 nucleotides: TGTGCTCTTGGGGATCCCGAATCTCCTTACTGGGGGATGTTTGATAAACCCATCTTT. Amino acids: CALGDPESPYWGMFDKPIF.

This clone turned up a few times. With a far larger clone one base away, a read error is the likely cause. The same CDR3 arises from other DNA sequences in this sample as well. The J gene was not called, though the V gene is TRDV1. The CDR3 runs to 12 residues. Germline V CDR1 and CDR2: TSWWSYY, QGS. CDR3 sequence (DNA): TGTGCTCTTGGGGAACCCCGAGGCGAACTAATCTTT. The encoded protein is CALGEPRGELIF.

As concerns this clone: A far larger clone is one base from this, pointing to a likely read error. This same CDR3 is encoded by further DNA sequences in the sample. The rearrangement joins TRDV1 to TRDJ1; 10 positions match TRDD3. No J gene was available from TCRdb, and it was assigned here by a germline match of the DNA. Germline V gene lookup returns CDR1 TSWWSYY and CDR2 QGS. Trimming cost V 7 bases and J 0 bases; bases outside gene matches: 32. The CDR3 runs 24 residues. CDR3 sequence: CALVPAGGYWGIHPAGPYTDKLIF. The CDR3 DNA follows: TGTGCTCTTGTCCCCGCCGGGGGTTACTGGGGGATCCATCCGGCCGGGCCGTACACCGATAAACTCATCTTT.

This clone was recorded at least ten times. The chain couples TRDV1 to TRDJ1; 9 nucleotides agree with TRDD3. Germline CDR1 reads TSWWSYY; CDR2 reads QGS. V shed 3 bases, J shed 4 bases, and the junction held 27 bases outside the gene matches. This CDR3 is 22 amino acids long. The chain's CDR3 is CALGDISRPSQKWGDTGDKLIF. CDR3 nucleotides: TGTGCTCTTGGGGACATTTCACGGCCTTCCCAAAAGTGGGGGGATACCGGCGATAAACTCATCTTT.

Note on this clone: The protein that TCRdb holds for this DNA derives from a much larger clone and differs from the translated DNA at residue 7, which likely indicates a read error; the protein shown here is translated from the DNA. The chain has TRDV1 and TRDJ1, with TRDD3 matching 9 bases. TCRdb does not report a J gene; here it was assigned by matching the DNA to germline references. This CDR3 is 22 amino acids long. The germline CDR1 and CDR2 sequences are TSWWSYY and QGS. Trimming cost V 1 base and J 4 bases; bases outside gene matches: 25. The CDR3 coding sequence is TGTGCTCTTGGGGAACGATACCCTAGAAGCCCAGTACTGGGGGAACCGCGCGATAAACTCATCTTT. As protein: CALGERYPRSPVLGEPRDKLIF.

Comments on this clone: This is likely an artifact of a read error, given a far larger clone one base away. The sample has other DNA sequences that encode this CDR3 too. The chain carries TRDV2 and TRDJ1; 8 positions agree with TRDD3. The J gene, left out of TCRdb, was set here by checking the DNA against germline. Germline CDR1 is GEAIGNYY and CDR2 is EKD. The CDR3 covers 18 residues. The CDR3 is CACDTLAGGPALTDKLIF. The CDR3 coding sequence is TGTGCCTGCGACACCTTAGCTGGGGGACCTGCCCTCACCGATAAACTCATCTTT.

The table lists this clone with a few counts. The protein TCRdb lists belongs to a much larger clone and differs from this DNA's translation at residue 20, which points to a read error; the protein shown is made from the DNA. The rearrangement uses TRDV1 and TRDJ1; TRDD3 matches 11 bases. Matching the DNA to germline supplied the J gene, which TCRdb does not give. V trimming: 5 bases; J trimming: 3 bases; junction bases outside the gene matches: 38. Germline loops: CDR1 TSWWSYY, CDR2 QGS. The CDR3 spans 26 residues. The CDR3 nucleotides are TGTGCTCTTGGGAAAAAAGAACGGAAGGGTCCTACAGGGGGTAGGTACTGGGGGATATTGGCCGATAAACTCATCTTT. Translation: CALGKKERKGPTGGRYWGILADKLIF.

This clone was recorded a few times. TCRdb's protein, taken from a much larger clone, differs from this DNA's translation at residue 19, likely owing to a read error; the protein displayed comes from the DNA. This rearrangement joins TRDV1 to TRDJ1; 8 positions match TRDD3. Here the J gene came from matching the DNA to germline, since TCRdb omits it. This CDR3 region has 27 residues. CDR1 is TSWWSYY, CDR2 QGS, per germline. Germline trimming cut 0 bases from V and 3 bases from J; bases unmatched to any gene: 39. CDR3 in DNA: TGTGCTCTTGGGGAACTGGGACCCTACTTTCCCCCGAAAACCGACTACTGGGGGGGTACTAGTTCCGATAAACTCATCTTT. Amino acids: CALGELGPYFPPKTDYWGGTSSDKLIF.

Turning to this clone: This DNA's translation differs at residue 19 from TCRdb's protein, which comes from a much larger clone; a read error is likely, and the protein shown is translated from the DNA. Called V gene: TRDV1; the J gene was not called; the D call in the table, TRDD3, was not verified against the DNA. This CDR3 contains 21 residues. Germline V gives CDR1 TSWWSYY, CDR2 QGS. The CDR3, as DNA: TGTGCTCTTGGGTTTTCCTACCTGCAAGACCTGGGGGATACTCGGGCAGCACAACCCTTCTTT. Its translation: CALGFSYLQDLGDTRAAQPFF.

Points on this clone: A far more abundant clone sits one base away, making this likely a read error. Other nucleotide sequences from this sample produce the same CDR3. The CDR3 nucleotides are TGTGCTCTTGGGGAAAGTCGGGTACGTTTGGGGATCCCCGATAAACTCATCTTT. Its protein is CALGESRVRLGIPDKLIF. The chain employs TRDV1 and TRDJ1, with D possibly matching TRDD3 (6 bases). Matching the DNA to germline supplied the J gene, which TCRdb does not give. This CDR3 is built from 18 residues. Germline V gives CDR1 TSWWSYY, CDR2 QGS. The V gene lost 2 bases and the J gene lost 3 bases, with 22 bases spanning the gap.

Points on this clone: The amino acid sequence in TCRdb belongs to a much larger clone and departs from this DNA's translation at residue 11, likely a sequencing read error; the sequence shown is translated from the DNA. The gene calls are TRDV1 and TRDJ1; 9 bases align to TRDD3. Per germline, CDR1 TSWWSYY and CDR2 QGS. The CDR3 has 25 amino acids. V lost 0 bases, J lost 0 bases, and 29 bases stayed unmatched. Here the CDR3 DNA reads TGTGCTCTTGGGGAACTCTATCCTACGTTTTCCCCCCCGGGGGATACTCCAAAATACACCGATAAACTCATCTTT. The encoded protein is CALGELYPTFSPPGDTPKYTDKLIF.

This clone was seen repeatedly, ten times or more. This chain joins TRDV1 and TRDJ1, with 8 bases aligning to TRDD3. CDR1 TSWWSYY and CDR2 QGS come from the germline V gene. The CDR3 contains 26 residues. V trimming: 6 bases; J trimming: 0 bases; junction bases outside the gene matches: 39. CDR3 DNA: TGTGCTCTTGGTCACCCCAAGGTCCCTCAACTGGGGGTCAATCTACGGGTGGGAAAGTACACCGATAAACTCATCTTT. It encodes CALGHPKVPQLGVNLRVGKYTDKLIF.

Note on this clone: TCRdb's protein, taken from a much larger clone, differs from this DNA's translation at residue 10, likely owing to a read error; the protein displayed comes from the DNA. The V gene reported is TRDV2; the J gene is uncalled; TRDD3 is taken as the D call from the table, unchecked against the DNA. Germline V CDR1 and CDR2: GEAIGNYY, EKD. This CDR3 has 15 amino acids. The CDR3: CACDTGGGGHSGLIF. CDR3 DNA: TGTGCCTGTGACACCGGAGGTGGGGGACACTCTGGTCTCATCTTT.

On this clone: TCRdb lists the protein of a much larger clone for this DNA, which differs at residue 8, so this is likely a read error; the protein given here is translated from the DNA itself. The chain employs TRDV1 and TRDJ1, with 8 positions matching TRDD3. The J gene, not given by TCRdb, was assigned here from a germline match of the nucleotide sequence. V was pared by 2 bases and J by 3 bases, with 14 bases of the junction left unmatched. The CDR3 is made up of 18 amino acids. Germline CDR1 is TSWWSYY and CDR2 is QGS. In DNA, the CDR3 is TGTGCTCTTGGGGAAAGCCCCCCGTACTGGGGGTCTTCCGATAAACTCATCTTT. It encodes CALGESPPYWGSSDKLIF.

Regarding this clone: A much more abundant neighbour one base away suggests this may be a read error. Other DNA variants within this sample encode the same CDR3. For the V gene the call is TRDV2; the J gene has no call; the D call of TRDD3 is as the table states it, not checked on the DNA. The CDR3 runs to 22 residues. Germline assignment: CDR1 GEAIGNYY and CDR2 EKD. The CDR3 bases are TGTGCCTGTGACACCGCCGAGGGATATTCATTAACGAGCTCCTGGGACACCCGACAGATGTTCTTC. Translating it yields CACDTAEGYSLTSSWDTRQMFF.

About this clone itself: Translating this DNA gives a protein that differs at residue 8 from the TCRdb one, which belongs to a much larger clone; a read error is likely, and the protein shown is this translation. The chain's CDR3 is CALGEPYRGIRGKLIF. For the CDR3, the DNA is TGTGCTCTTGGGGAACCCTACAGGGGGATACGAGGTAAACTCATCTTT. This chain uses TRDV1 with TRDJ1, with 10 positions matching TRDD3. V shed 1 base, J shed 7 bases, and the junction held 9 bases outside the gene matches. The CDR3 runs to 16 residues. Germline assignment: CDR1 TSWWSYY and CDR2 QGS.

This clone has just a few counts. This likely stems from a read error, as it lies one base from a far larger clone. The sample carries other DNA sequences with the same CDR3. The J gene went uncalled, whereas the V gene is TRDV2; the table's D gene call, TRDD3, was not cross checked with the DNA. This CDR3 region has 18 residues. In germline, CDR1 is GEAIGNYY, CDR2 EKD. The CDR3 loop is CACDTISMGEKGSDKLIF. CDR3 in DNA: TGTGCCTGTGACACGATTTCAATGGGGGAAAAAGGATCCGATAAACTCATCTTC.

Turning to this clone: TCRdb has a much larger clone's protein, which differs at residue 5 from the translation of this DNA, likely because of a read error; what is shown is the protein translated from the DNA. Other DNA sequences in this sample translate to the same CDR3. This chain joins TRDV2 and TRDJ1; a possible D gene is TRDD3 (5 bases). With 3 bases removed from V and 4 bases from J, the gap between germline ends came to 17 bases. This CDR3 comprises 15 residues. Germline V gives CDR1 GEAIGNYY, CDR2 EKD. The CDR3 DNA reads as TGTGCCTGTGACGCCGTCGGGGGCCTTGGCGATAAACTCATCTTT. This translates into CACDAVGGLGDKLIF.

On this clone: The protein TCRdb gives is from a much larger clone and does not agree with this DNA's translation at residue 4, likely a read error; the protein shown here comes from the DNA. The chain carries TRDV2 and TRDJ1; the D gene is possibly TRDD3 (5 bases). TCRdb supplies no J gene; here it was assigned by aligning the nucleotide sequence to germline. The CDR3 covers 18 residues. Germline V gene data show CDR1 as GEAIGNYY and CDR2 as EKD. CDR3 sequence (DNA): TGTGCCTGTGGCACCCGGTTTTCGGCGCGGGGGGGCTGCGATAAACTCATCTTT. This gives the protein CACGTRFSARGGCDKLIF.